One sample yielded the 23 T cell receptor beta chains listed below, sequenced in a study of CD8 T cell repertoires and HIV-1 epitope variants. The protocol was immunoSEQ multiplex PCR, while the TCRdb copy is restricted to in-frame clones and leaves out a portion. There are 90,000 or so clones in the sample; around 67% occur only once, and 20% to 30% lies in the top ten. Sequencing used uncultured baseline CD8+ T cells from peripheral blood mononuclear cells (PBMCs). The receptors originated from a male donor with HIV.

Ten or more counts support this clone. The gene calls are TRBV28 and TRBJ2-7; D is possibly TRBD1 (6 bases). The CDR3 is made up of 15 amino acids. Trimming cost V 4 bases and J 4 bases, with 17 bases left between them. CDR1 is MDHEN and CDR2 is SYDVKM in the germline V gene. CDR3 sequence: CASSSVGGRLYEQYF. The CDR3 DNA is TGTGCCAGCAGTTCTGTAGGGGGTAGACTTTACGAGCAGTACTTC. Full variable domain (missing parts from reference TRBV28 and TRBJ2-7): DVKVTQSSRYLVKRTGEKVFLECVQDMDHENMFWYRQDPGLGLRLIYFSYDVKMKEKGDIPEGYSVSREKKERFSLILESASTNQTSMYLCASSSVGGRLYEQYFGPGTRLTVT.

This sequence joins TRBV5-4 and TRBJ1-5; 8 bases are shared with TRBD1. The CDR3 has 15 amino acids. V lost 4 bases to trimming and J lost 6 bases; unmatched junction nucleotides: 9. Germline CDR1 reads SGHNT; CDR2 reads YYREEE (reference sequence). The DNA for the CDR3 is TGTGCCAGCAGCAAGGACAGGGTGAGGGCTCAGCCCCAGCATTTT. It yields the protein CASSKDRVRAQPQHF. Full variable domain (remainder filled in from reference TRBV5-4 and TRBJ1-5): ETGVTQSPTHLIKTRGQQVTLRCSSQSGHNTVSWYQQALGQGPQFIFQYYREEENGRGNFPPRFSGLQFPNYSSELNVNALELDDSALYLCASSKDRVRAQPQHFGDGTRLSIL.

This clone has only a few counts. V is TRBV10-3 and J is TRBJ1-3; D call uncertain. There are 14 residues in the CDR3. V was shortened by 2 bases and J by 1 base, with 6 bases between the two germline ends. Germline V gives CDR1 ENHRY, CDR2 SYGVKD. DNA of the CDR3: TGTGCCATCAGTGAGCCTCCATCTGGAAACACCATATATTTT. This gives the protein CAISEPPSGNTIYF.

This clone was detected once. This chain connects TRBV18 to TRBJ1-1, with D maybe TRBD1 (5 bases). The CDR3 has 14 amino acids. Germline V gene data show CDR1 as KGHSH and CDR2 as LQKENI. V lost 10 bases to trimming and J lost 5 bases, with 20 bases between them. CDR3 bases: TGTGCCACCCAGGTCTCGGGGGGTTGGACTGAAGCTTTCTTT. Translated, it gives CATQVSGGWTEAFF.

This chain links TRBV18 with TRBJ1-1; 8 nucleotides line up with TRBD1. This CDR3 has 15 amino acids. Germline V CDR1 and CDR2: KGHSH, LQKENI. The junction had 9 bases not matched to a gene; V was cut back by 3 bases and J by 6 bases. CDR3 sequence reads: CASSPNLQGAAEAFF. CDR3 DNA sequence: TGTGCCAGCTCACCCAACCTCCAGGGGGCGGCTGAAGCTTTCTTT.

V is TRBV6-1 and J is TRBJ2-7, with D unresolved. CDR1 is MNHNS, CDR2 SASEGT, per germline. V was pared by 7 bases and J by 6 bases, with 13 bases between. The CDR3 extends over 12 amino acids. CDR3: CASTRISGEQYF. Here the CDR3 DNA reads TGTGCCAGCACCCGAATTTCCGGCGAGCAGTACTTC.

This chain links TRBV9 with TRBJ2-1, with 9 bases lining up with TRBD2. Germline CDR1 and CDR2: SGDLS and YYNGEE. J was trimmed by 8 bases and V by 0 bases; bases with no gene match: 9. The CDR3 spans 16 residues. The CDR3 sequence is CASSVGGGGAVDEQFF. Here the CDR3 DNA reads TGTGCCAGCAGCGTAGGAGGCGGGGGGGCAGTGGATGAGCAGTTCTTC.

This chain uses TRBV5-1 with TRBJ1-4; D is undetermined. Germline CDR1 reads SGHRS; CDR2 reads YFSETQ. With 1 base removed from V and 0 bases from J, the gap between germline ends came to 7 bases. The CDR3 consists of 15 residues. The CDR3 DNA sequence: TGCGCCAGCAGCTTGAATCCCGCAACTAATGAAAAACTGTTTTTT. This codes for CASSLNPATNEKLFF.

This chain links TRBV30 with TRBJ1-4, with D possibly being TRBD1 (5 bases). Germline V gene sequence: CDR1 GTSNPN, CDR2 SVGIG (reference sequence). CDR3 size: 12 residues. The V gene lost 5 bases and the J gene lost 4 bases, with 8 bases spanning the gap. CDR3 in DNA: TGTGCCTGGGGGGCCTATAATGAAAAACTGTTTTTT. Protein product: CAWGAYNEKLFF.

This clone was seen ten or more times. The gene calls are TRBV5-4 and TRBJ1-2, with 9 nucleotides matching TRBD1. The CDR3 has 13 residues. In germline, CDR1 is SGHNT, CDR2 YYREEE (reference sequence). Trimming at V came to 2 bases and at J to 6 bases, leaving 2 bases not matched to a gene. The chain's CDR3 is CASSFRTGDGYTF. As DNA, the CDR3 is TGTGCCAGCAGCTTTAGGACAGGGGATGGCTACACCTTC.

J is TRBJ2-1 and V is TRBV19; D not certain. The CDR3 runs to 14 residues. With 3 bases removed from V and 8 bases from J, the gap between germline ends came to 14 bases. In germline, CDR1 is LNHDA, CDR2 SQIVND (reference sequence). CDR3: CASSMDPKSDEQFF. The CDR3, as DNA: TGTGCCAGTAGTATGGATCCAAAGAGTGATGAGCAGTTCTTC.

This clone was recorded a few times. The chain joins TRBV11-1 to TRBJ2-2; D is possibly TRBD2 (6 bases). Trimming took off 5 bases at V and 3 bases at J, with 25 bases between the two ends. Germline V lookup: CDR1 SGHAT, CDR2 FQDESV (reference sequence). The CDR3 runs to 19 residues. CDR3 coding DNA: TGTGCCAGCAGCCTAGGCCAGGGTGCGGGGATGTTGGACACCGGGGAGCTGTTTTTT. This codes for CASSLGQGAGMLDTGELFF. Supplemented by reference TRBV11-1 and TRBJ2-2, the full variable domain reads EAEVAQSPRYKITEKSQAVAFWCDPISGHATLYWYRQILGQGPELLVQFQDESVVDDSQLPKDRFSAERLKGVDSTLKIQPAELGDSAMYLCASSLGQGAGMLDTGELFFGEGSRLTVL.

The gene calls are TRBV28 and TRBJ2-7; 12 bases align to TRBD2. The CDR3 has 15 amino acids. V was pared by 2 bases and J by 5 bases, with 4 bases of the junction left unmatched. CDR1 and CDR2 (germline): MDHEN, SYDVKM. The chain's CDR3 is CASSLGLAGINEQYF. The CDR3 DNA is TGTGCCAGCAGTTTAGGACTAGCGGGAATCAACGAGCAGTACTTC.

This clone was seen repeatedly, ten times or more. The chain combines TRBV6-6 with TRBJ1-4; D not resolved. V shed 10 bases and J shed 8 bases, with 11 bases lying between them. The length of the CDR3 is 11 residues. Germline CDR1 is MNHNY and CDR2 is SVGAGI (reference sequence). The CDR3 here is CATGLGEKLFF. The CDR3 nucleotides are TGTGCCACCGGGCTCGGGGAAAAACTGTTTTTT.

The rearrangement links TRBV28 to TRBJ1-5; 7 nucleotides match TRBD1. Germline values: CDR1 MDHEN, CDR2 SYDVKM. The CDR3 is 16 amino acids. V lost 5 bases to trimming and J lost 0 bases; unmatched junction nucleotides: 7. CDR3 nucleotides: TGTGCCAGCAGTACAGGGGTCTTTAATAGCAATCAGCCCCAGCATTTT. Protein sequence: CASSTGVFNSNQPQHF.

In this sample, this clone turned up many times. V usage is TRBV6-5 and J usage is TRBJ2-3; D remains unclear. CDR1 is MNHEY and CDR2 is SVGAGI in the germline V gene. V was shortened by 0 bases and J by 1 base, with 11 bases between the two germline ends. CDR3 length equals 16 residues. The CDR3 DNA reads TGTGCCAGCAGTTACTCTACGGACCCTCGCACAGATACGCAGTATTTT. Protein: CASSYSTDPRTDTQYF.

This clone was picked up one time. The rearrangement joins TRBV28 to TRBJ1-1; 7 bases agree with TRBD1. Per the germline V gene, CDR1 is MDHEN and CDR2 is SYDVKM. V lost 7 bases, J lost 6 bases, and 11 bases stayed unmatched. The CDR3 is 14 residues long. This CDR3 is CASTFGGTVSEAFF. CDR3 nucleotides: TGTGCCAGCACCTTCGGAGGGACAGTCTCTGAAGCTTTCTTT.

This clone has a single count. The DNA of the CDR3 is TGCGCCAGCAGCCAAGAACCTGGCTACGAGCAGTACTTC. Amino acid sequence: CASSQEPGYEQYF. The genes are TRBV4-3 and TRBJ2-7; no firm D call. The CDR3 loop spans 13 amino acids. V lost 0 bases and J 3 bases, leaving 6 bases between the germline ends. Germline CDR1 LGHNA, CDR2 YSLEER.

The chain employs TRBV6-5 and TRBJ1-3; D uncertain. The CDR3 loop spans 15 amino acids. Trimming took off 6 bases at V and 0 bases at J, with 12 bases between the two ends. Germline V gene lookup returns CDR1 MNHEY and CDR2 SVGAGI. In nucleotides, the CDR3 is TGTGCCAGCAGCTCTAGGGTTTTCTCTGGAAACACCATATATTTT. Residues: CASSSRVFSGNTIYF.

The rearrangement uses TRBV28 and TRBJ2-7, with D tentatively TRBD1 (6 bases). The length of the CDR3 is 16 residues. Germline CDR1 reads MDHEN; CDR2 reads SYDVKM. Between the trimmed V and J ends, which lost 2 bases and 3 bases, there was a span of 17 bases. The CDR3 loop reads CASSLGSAGVNYEQYF. CDR3 nucleotide sequence: TGTGCCAGCAGTTTAGGGTCGGCAGGGGTAAACTACGAGCAGTACTTC.

The chain carries TRBV28 and TRBJ2-1; no clear D. The germline gives CDR1 MDHEN, CDR2 SYDVKM. CDR3 length: 15 residues. Trimming shortened V by 2 bases and J by 1 base, and 9 bases separated the two germline ends. Written as DNA, the CDR3 is TGTGCCAGCAGTTTAGTTGGGGTTTCCTACAATGAGCAGTTCTTC. Residues: CASSLVGVSYNEQFF.

V is TRBV6-5 and J is TRBJ1-2; 8 nucleotides agree with TRBD1. V dropped 6 bases and J dropped 4; count of bases not matched to a gene: 4. Germline assignment: CDR1 MNHEY and CDR2 SVGAGI. The CDR3 spans 13 residues. DNA of the CDR3: TGTGCCAGCAGCCAGGGACAGGCCTATGGCTACACCTTC. It translates to CASSQGQAYGYTF.

This chain joins TRBV9 and TRBJ2-2; D ambiguous. The V end was cut by 4 bases, the J end by 4 bases, with 8 bases between. CDR1 is SGDLS, CDR2 YYNGEE, per germline. This CDR3 region has 13 residues. Here the CDR3 DNA reads TGTGCCAGCAGCCCCCGTGGCACCGGGGAGCTGTTTTTT. The encoded protein is CASSPRGTGELFF.